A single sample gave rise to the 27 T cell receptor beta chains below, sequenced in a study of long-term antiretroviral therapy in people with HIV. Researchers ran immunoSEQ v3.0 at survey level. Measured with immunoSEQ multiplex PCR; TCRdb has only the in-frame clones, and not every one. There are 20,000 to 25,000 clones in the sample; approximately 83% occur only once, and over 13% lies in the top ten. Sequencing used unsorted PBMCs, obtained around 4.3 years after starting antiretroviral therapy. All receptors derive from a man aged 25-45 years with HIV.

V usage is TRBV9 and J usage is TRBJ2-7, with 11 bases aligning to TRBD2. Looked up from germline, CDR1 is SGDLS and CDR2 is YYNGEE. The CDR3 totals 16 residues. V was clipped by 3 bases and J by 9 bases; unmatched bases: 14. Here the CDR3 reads CASSATGTSGFGRQYF. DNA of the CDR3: TGTGCCAGCAGCGCAACCGGGACTAGCGGTTTCGGTAGGCAGTACTTC.

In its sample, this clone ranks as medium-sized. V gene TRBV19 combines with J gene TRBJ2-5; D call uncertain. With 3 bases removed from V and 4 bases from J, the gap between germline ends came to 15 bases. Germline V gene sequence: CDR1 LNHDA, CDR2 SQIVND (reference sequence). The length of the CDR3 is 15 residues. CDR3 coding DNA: TGTGCCAGTAGTATGGGCAAGGGATTTGTAGAGACCCAGTACTTC. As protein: CASSMGKGFVETQYF.

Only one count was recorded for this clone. CDR3 sequence reads: CASSLRGNLEKLFF. The CDR3 DNA reads TGCGCCAGCAGCTTGAGGGGTAACCTTGAAAAACTGTTTTTT. The chain links TRBV5-1 to TRBJ1-4; D might be TRBD1 (5 bases). This CDR3 has 14 residues. The ends were cut back, 1 base at V and 7 bases at J, with 11 bases in the middle. The germline gives CDR1 SGHRS, CDR2 YFSETQ.

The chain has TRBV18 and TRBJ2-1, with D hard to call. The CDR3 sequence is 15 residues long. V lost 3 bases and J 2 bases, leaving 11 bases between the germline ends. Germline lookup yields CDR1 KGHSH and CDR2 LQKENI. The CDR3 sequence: CASSPSPEAYNEQFF. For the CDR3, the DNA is TGTGCCAGCTCACCCTCACCAGAGGCCTACAATGAGCAGTTCTTC.

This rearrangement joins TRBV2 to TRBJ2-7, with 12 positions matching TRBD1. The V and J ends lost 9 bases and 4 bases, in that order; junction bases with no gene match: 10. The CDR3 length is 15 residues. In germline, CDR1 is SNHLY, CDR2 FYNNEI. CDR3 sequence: CARGTGTGGIYEQYF. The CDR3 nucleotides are TGTGCCAGAGGGACCGGGACAGGGGGCATATACGAGCAGTACTTC.

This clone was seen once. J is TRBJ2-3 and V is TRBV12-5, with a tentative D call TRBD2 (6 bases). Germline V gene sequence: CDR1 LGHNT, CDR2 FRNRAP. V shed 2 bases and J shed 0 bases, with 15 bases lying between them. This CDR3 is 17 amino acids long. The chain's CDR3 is CASGLSRTTLSTDTQYF. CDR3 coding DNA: TGTGCTAGTGGTTTGTCGAGGACTACCCTAAGCACAGATACGCAGTATTTT. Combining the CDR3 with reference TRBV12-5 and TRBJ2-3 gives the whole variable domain DARVTQTPRHKVTEMGQEVTMRCQPILGHNTVFWYRQTMMQGLELLAYFRNRAPLDDSGMPKDRFSAEMPDATLATLKIQPSEPRDSAVYFCASGLSRTTLSTDTQYFGPGTRLTVL.

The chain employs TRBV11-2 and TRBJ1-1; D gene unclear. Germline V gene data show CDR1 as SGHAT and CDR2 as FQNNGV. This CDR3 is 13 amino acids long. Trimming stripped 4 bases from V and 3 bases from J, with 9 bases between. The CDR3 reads CASSSLRDTEAFF. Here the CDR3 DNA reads TGTGCCAGCAGCTCCCTTAGGGACACTGAAGCTTTCTTT.

CDR3 nucleotides: TGTGCCAGCAGTAATGGACTAGCGCACGAGCAGTACTTC. Translated: CASSNGLAHEQYF. This chain links TRBV7-2 with TRBJ2-7, with 9 bases matching TRBD2. This CDR3 comprises 13 residues. Germline CDR1 is SGHTA and CDR2 is FQGNSA. Trimming took 6 bases from V and 5 from J; bases not matched to a gene: 5.

CDR3 in DNA: TGTGCCAGCAGCTTCTCTGGGTACGAGCAGTACTTC. Its protein is CASSFSGYEQYF. The chain combines TRBV2 with TRBJ2-7, with D unresolved. V lost 6 bases, J lost 4 bases, and 10 bases lay in between. CDR3 length equals 12 residues. The V gene's germline CDR1 is SNHLY and CDR2 FYNNEI.

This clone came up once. The CDR3 DNA follows: TGCGCCAGCAGCTTGGTGGGGACAGGGACAACCTACGAGCAGTACTTC. Its translation is CASSLVGTGTTYEQYF. The rearrangement uses TRBV5-1 and TRBJ2-7; 9 nucleotides agree with TRBD1. The J segment lost 2 bases and the V segment lost 0 bases, leaving 6 bases of the junction unmatched. This CDR3 is built from 16 residues. Germline CDR1 and CDR2: SGHRS and YFSETQ.

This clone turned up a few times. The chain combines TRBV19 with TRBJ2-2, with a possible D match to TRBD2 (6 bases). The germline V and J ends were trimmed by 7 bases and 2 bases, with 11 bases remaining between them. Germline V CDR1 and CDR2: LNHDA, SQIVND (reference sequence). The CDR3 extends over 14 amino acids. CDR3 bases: TGTGCCAGTAATTGGGGGGACAACACCGGGGAGCTGTTTTTT. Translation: CASNWGDNTGELFF.

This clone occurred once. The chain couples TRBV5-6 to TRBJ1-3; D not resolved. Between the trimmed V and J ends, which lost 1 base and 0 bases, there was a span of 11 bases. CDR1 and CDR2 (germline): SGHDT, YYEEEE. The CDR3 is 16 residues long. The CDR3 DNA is TGTGCCAGCAGCTTGATCGCAGCTCTCTCTGGAAACACCATATATTTT. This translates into CASSLIAALSGNTIYF. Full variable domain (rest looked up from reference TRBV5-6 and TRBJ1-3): DAGVTQSPTHLIKTRGQQVTLRCSPKSGHDTVSWYQQALGQGPQFIFQYYEEEERQRGNFPDRFSGHQFPNYSSELNVNALLLGDSALYLCASSLIAALSGNTIYFGEGSWLTVV.

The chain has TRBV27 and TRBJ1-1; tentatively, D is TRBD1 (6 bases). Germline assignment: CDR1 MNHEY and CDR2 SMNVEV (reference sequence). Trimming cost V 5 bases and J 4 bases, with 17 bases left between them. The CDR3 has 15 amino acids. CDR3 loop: CASSQYRVGGTEAFF. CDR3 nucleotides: TGTGCCAGCAGTCAATACAGGGTTGGCGGCACTGAAGCTTTCTTT.

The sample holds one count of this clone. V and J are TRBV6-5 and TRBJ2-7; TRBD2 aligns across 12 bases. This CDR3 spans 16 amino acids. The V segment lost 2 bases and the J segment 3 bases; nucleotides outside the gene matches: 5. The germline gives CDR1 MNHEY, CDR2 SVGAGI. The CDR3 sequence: CASSYAGTSGYYEQYF. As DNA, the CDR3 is TGTGCCAGCAGTTACGCCGGGACTAGCGGGTACTACGAGCAGTACTTC.

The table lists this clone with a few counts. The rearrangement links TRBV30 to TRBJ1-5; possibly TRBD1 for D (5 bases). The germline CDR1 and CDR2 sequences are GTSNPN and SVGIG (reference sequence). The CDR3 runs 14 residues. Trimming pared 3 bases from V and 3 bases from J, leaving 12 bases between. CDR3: CAWRRRGSNQPQHF. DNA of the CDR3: TGTGCCTGGAGGCGTAGGGGTTCCAATCAGCCCCAGCATTTT.

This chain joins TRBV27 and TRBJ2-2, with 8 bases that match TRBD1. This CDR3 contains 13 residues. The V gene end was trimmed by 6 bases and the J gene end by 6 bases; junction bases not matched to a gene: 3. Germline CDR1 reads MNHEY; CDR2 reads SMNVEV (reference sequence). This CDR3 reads CASSQGASGELFF. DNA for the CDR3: TGTGCCAGCAGCCAGGGGGCCTCCGGGGAGCTGTTTTTT.

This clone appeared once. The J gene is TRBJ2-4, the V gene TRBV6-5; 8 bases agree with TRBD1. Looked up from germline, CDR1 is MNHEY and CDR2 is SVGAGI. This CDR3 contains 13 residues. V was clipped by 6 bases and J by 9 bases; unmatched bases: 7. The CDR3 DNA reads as TGTGCCAGCAGCAGGACAGGGTTTGGCATTCAGTACTTC. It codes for CASSRTGFGIQYF.

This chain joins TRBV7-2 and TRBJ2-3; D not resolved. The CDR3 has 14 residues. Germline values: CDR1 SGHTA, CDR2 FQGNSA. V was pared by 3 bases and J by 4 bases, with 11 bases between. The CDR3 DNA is TGTGCCAGCAGCTTTTGGAGTGAGGCAGATACGCAGTATTTT. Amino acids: CASSFWSEADTQYF.

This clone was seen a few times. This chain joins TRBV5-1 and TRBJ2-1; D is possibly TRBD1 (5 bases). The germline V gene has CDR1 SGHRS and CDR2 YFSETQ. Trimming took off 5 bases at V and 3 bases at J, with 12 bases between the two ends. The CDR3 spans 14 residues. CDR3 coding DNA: TGCGCCAGCAGTGACCCCGACAGCTACAATGAGCAGTTCTTC. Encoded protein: CASSDPDSYNEQFF.

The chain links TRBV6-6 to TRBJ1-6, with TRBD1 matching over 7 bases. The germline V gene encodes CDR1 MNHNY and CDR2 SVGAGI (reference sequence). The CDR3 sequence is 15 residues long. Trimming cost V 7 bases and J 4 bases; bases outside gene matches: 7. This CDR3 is CASNQGTEYNSPLHF. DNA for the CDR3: TGTGCCAGCAACCAAGGGACAGAGTATAATTCACCCCTCCACTTT.

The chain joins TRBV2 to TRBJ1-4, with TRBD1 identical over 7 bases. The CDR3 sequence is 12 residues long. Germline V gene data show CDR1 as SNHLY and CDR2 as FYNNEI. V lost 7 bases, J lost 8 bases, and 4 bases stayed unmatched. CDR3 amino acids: CASNRGGEKLFF. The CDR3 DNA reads TGTGCCAGCAACAGGGGAGGAGAAAAACTGTTTTTT.

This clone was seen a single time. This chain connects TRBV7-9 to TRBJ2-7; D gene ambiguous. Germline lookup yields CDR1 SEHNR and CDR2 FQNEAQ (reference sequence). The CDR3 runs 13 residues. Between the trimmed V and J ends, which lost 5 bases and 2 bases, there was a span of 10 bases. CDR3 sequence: CASSPPPAYEQYF. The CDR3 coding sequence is TGTGCCAGCAGCCCGCCACCCGCCTACGAGCAGTACTTC.

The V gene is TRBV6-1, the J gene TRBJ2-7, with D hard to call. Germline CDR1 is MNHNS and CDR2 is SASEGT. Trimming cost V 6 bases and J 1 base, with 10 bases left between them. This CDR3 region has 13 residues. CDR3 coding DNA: TGTGCCAGCAGCTTGGACGGGTCCTACGAGCAGTACTTC. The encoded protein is CASSLDGSYEQYF.

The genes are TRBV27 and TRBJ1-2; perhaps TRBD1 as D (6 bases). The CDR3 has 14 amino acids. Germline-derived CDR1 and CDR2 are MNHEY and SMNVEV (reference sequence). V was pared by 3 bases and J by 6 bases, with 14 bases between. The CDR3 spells CASSLVRGADGYTF. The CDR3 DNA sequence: TGTGCCAGCAGTTTGGTGCGGGGGGCGGATGGCTACACCTTC.

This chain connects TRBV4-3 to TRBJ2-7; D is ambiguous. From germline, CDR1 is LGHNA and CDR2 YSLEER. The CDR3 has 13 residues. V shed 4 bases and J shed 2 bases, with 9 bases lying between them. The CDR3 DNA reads TGCGCCAGCAGCCGGGATACGACCTACGAGCAGTACTTC. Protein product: CASSRDTTYEQYF.

CDR3 coding DNA: TGTGCCAGCAGCTTCAAACGGCGACTAGCGGGAGTACTCAATGAGCAGTTCTTC. Protein sequence: CASSFKRRLAGVLNEQFF. The chain joins TRBV7-9 to TRBJ2-1; 12 nucleotides match TRBD2. This CDR3 is built from 18 residues. With 3 bases clipped from V and 6 bases from J, the junction kept 12 bases outside the gene matches. CDR1 is SEHNR and CDR2 is FQNEAQ in the germline V gene (reference sequence).

The CDR3 loop reads CSVIVSGFLNEKLFF. The DNA for the CDR3 is TGCAGCGTTATAGTATCAGGGTTCCTTAATGAAAAACTGTTTTTT. V gene TRBV29-1 combines with J gene TRBJ1-4; TRBD1 is a possible D gene (5 bases). Trimming removed 5 bases from V and 4 bases from J, with 17 bases in between. In germline, CDR1 is SQVTM, CDR2 ANQGSEA. The CDR3 consists of 15 residues.